This T cell receptor (beta chain) was observed in a study of persistence of HIV-infected CD4 T cells. Comments on this clone: Its antigen is currently unknown.

General observations from the study: Proviral oligoclonality tracked with TCR oligoclonality within the same sorted cells.

CDR1 is MNHEY and CDR2 is SVGEGT in the germline V gene. This CDR3 comprises 15 residues. V dropped 2 bases and J dropped 10 bases, with 17 bases sitting between them. Cells were stimulated with CMV-infected fibroblast lysates at approximately 10 ug/mL. CD40L/CD69 double-negative CD45RO-high memory CD4+ T cells were collected. The libraries were made with immunoSEQ version 4 in survey mode. Template was genomic DNA at about 9.8 ng/uL, with up to roughly 1 ug used per sample. Clones were read by immunoSEQ multiplex PCR, and TCRdb kept only the in-frame ones, dropping some. This sample has 30,000 to 35,000 clones, with approximately 80% found just once.

This specimen consisted of CD4+ T cells sorted from PBMCs after approximately 20-hour stimulation, obtained from a patient who received antiretroviral therapy. The TCR comes from an adult man with HIV who was CMV-seropositive. The chain has TRBV6-2 or TRBV6-3 and TRBJ1-4; D not resolved. Written as DNA, the CDR3 is TGTGCCAGCAGTTACCCAGCCATAGGAGGTGGAAAACTGTTTTTT. It encodes CASSYPAIGGGKLFF.